The clone carrying this TCR beta chain was seen only a few times. Its antigen remains unknown. Each CDR3 protein is one row after TCRdb ran MiXCR on the 5' RACE reads. The sample has some 130,000 distinct CDR3 sequences, 16% seen once. The data are from a study of T-cell memory formation after mild COVID-19. Overall study results and limits: While clones contracting from day 15 to 85 were balanced between CD4 and CD8, later expanders leaned CD4+.

This CDR3 comprises 13 residues. Trimming stripped 5 bases from V and 1 base from J, with 8 bases between. Germline-derived CDR1 and CDR2 are SEHNR and FQNEAQ (reference sequence). The gene calls are TRBV7-9 and TRBJ1-1; D not certain. The sample taken for sequencing was PBMCs or a T cell subset sorted from them (not recorded which). This TCR derives from an adult woman who had mild COVID-19 (a few samples of this study predate the infection). Cell type and time point are not known. CDR3 loop: CASSIPRNTEAFF. CDR3 nucleotide sequence: TGTGCCAGCAGCATCCCACGGAACACTGAAGCTTTCTTT.